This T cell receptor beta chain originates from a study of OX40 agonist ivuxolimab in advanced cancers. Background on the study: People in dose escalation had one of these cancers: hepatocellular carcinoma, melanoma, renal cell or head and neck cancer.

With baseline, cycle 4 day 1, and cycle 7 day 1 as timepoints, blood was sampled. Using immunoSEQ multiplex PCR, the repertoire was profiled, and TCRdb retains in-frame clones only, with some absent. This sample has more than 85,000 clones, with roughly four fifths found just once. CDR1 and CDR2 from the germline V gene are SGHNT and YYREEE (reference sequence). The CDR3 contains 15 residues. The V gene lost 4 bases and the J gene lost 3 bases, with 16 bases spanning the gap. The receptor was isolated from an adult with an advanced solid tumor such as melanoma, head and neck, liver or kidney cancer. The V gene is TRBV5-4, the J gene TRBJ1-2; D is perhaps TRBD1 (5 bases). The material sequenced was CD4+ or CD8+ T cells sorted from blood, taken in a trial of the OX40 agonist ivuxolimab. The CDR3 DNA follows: TGTGCCAGCAGCCCCGTGAGGGGAGGTTACTATGGCTACACCTTC. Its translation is CASSPVRGGYYGYTF.